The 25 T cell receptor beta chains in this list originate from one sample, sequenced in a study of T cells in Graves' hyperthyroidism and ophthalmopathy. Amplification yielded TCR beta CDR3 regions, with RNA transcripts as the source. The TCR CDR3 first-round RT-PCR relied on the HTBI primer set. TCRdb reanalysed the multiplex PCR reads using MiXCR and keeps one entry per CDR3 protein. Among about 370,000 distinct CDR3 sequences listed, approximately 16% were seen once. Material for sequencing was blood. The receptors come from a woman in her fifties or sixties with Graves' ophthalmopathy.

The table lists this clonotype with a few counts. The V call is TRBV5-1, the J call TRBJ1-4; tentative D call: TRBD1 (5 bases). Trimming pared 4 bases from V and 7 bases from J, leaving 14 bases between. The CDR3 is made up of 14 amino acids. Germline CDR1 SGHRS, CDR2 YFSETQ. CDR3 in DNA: TGCGCCAGCAGCGAAGGGACCCGGGGTGAAAAACTGTTTTTT. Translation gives CASSEGTRGEKLFF. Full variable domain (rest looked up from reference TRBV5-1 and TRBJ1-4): KAGVTQTPRYLIKTRGQQVTLSCSPISGHRSVSWYQQTPGQGLQFLFEYFSETQRNKGNFPGRFSGRQFSNSRSEMNVSTLELGDSALYLCASSEGTRGEKLFFGSGTQLSVL.

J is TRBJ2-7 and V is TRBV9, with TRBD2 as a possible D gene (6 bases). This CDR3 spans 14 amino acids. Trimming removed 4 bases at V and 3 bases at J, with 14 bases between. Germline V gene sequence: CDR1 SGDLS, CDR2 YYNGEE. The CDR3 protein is CASSPNLAHYEQYF. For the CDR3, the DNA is TGTGCCAGCAGCCCAAATCTAGCGCACTACGAGCAGTACTTC.

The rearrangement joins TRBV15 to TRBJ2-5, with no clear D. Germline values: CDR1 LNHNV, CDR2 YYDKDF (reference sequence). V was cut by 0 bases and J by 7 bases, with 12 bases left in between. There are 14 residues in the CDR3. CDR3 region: CATSRDNGPGTQYF. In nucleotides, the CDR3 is TGTGCCACCAGCAGAGATAACGGGCCGGGGACCCAGTACTTC.

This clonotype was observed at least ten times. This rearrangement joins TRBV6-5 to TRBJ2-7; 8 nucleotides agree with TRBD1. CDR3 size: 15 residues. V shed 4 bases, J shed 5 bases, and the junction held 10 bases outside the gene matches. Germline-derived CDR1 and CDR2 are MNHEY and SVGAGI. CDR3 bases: TGTGCCAGCAGTTCTACCCGGACAGGGCGCAACGAGCAGTACTTC. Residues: CASSSTRTGRNEQYF.

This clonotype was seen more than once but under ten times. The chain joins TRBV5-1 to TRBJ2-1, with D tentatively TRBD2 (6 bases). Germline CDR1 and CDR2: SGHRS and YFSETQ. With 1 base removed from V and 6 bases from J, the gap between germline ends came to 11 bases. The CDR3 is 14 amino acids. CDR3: CASSLSAGFNEQFF. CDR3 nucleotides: TGCGCCAGCAGCTTGTCAGCGGGTTTCAATGAGCAGTTCTTC.

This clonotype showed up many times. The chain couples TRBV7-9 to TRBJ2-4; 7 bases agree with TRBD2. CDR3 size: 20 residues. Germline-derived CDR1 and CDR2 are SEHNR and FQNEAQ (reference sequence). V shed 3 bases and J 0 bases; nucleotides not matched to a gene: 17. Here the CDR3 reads CASSFTYTSDQTLAKNIQYF. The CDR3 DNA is TGTGCCAGCAGCTTCACATACACTAGCGACCAGACTCTAGCCAAAAACATTCAGTACTTC.

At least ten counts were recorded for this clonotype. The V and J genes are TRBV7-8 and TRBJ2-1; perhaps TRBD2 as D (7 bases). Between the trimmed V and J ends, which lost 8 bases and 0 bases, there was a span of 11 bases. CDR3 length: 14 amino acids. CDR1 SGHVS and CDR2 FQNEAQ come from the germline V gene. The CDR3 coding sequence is TGTGCCAGCGGGGGGGCGAGCTCCTACAATGAGCAGTTCTTC. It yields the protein CASGGASSYNEQFF.

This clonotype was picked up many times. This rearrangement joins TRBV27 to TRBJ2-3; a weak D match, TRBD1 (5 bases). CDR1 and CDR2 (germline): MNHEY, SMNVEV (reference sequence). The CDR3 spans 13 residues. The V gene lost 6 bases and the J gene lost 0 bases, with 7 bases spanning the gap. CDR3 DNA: TGTGCCAGCAGAGGACACAGCACAGATACGCAGTATTTT. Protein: CASRGHSTDTQYF.

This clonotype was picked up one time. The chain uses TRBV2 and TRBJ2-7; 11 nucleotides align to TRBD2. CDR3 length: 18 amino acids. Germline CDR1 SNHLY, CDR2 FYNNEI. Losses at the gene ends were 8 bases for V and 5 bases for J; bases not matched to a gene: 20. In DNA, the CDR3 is TGTGCCAGCTCCGGATCCGCAACTAGCGGGAGTGGTGGCCACGAGCAGTACTTC. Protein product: CASSGSATSGSGGHEQYF.

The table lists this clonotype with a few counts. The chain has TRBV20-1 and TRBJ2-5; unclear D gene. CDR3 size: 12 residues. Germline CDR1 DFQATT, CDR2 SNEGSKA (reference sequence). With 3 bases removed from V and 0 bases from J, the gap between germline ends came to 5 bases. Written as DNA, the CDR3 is TGCAGTGCTAGGGTGTACCAAGAGACCCAGTACTTC. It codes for CSARVYQETQYF.

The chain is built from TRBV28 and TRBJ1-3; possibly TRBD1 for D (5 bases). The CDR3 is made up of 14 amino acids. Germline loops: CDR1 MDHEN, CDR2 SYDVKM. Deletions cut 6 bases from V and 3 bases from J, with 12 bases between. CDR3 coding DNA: TGTGCCAGCAGGGGGGGGGGGTTTGGAAACACCATATATTTT. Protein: CASRGGGFGNTIYF.

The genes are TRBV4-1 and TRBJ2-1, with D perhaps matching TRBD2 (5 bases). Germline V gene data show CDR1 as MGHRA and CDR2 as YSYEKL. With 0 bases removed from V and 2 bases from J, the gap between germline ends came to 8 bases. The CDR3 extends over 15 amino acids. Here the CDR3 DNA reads TGCGCCAGCAGCCAAGATCTGGGAGCCTACAATGAGCAGTTCTTC. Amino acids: CASSQDLGAYNEQFF.

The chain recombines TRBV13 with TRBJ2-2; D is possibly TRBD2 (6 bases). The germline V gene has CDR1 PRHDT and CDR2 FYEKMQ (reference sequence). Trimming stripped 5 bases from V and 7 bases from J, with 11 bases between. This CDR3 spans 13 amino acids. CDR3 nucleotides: TGTGCCAGCAGCCACGCGGGGCGCGGGGAGCTGTTTTTT. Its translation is CASSHAGRGELFF.

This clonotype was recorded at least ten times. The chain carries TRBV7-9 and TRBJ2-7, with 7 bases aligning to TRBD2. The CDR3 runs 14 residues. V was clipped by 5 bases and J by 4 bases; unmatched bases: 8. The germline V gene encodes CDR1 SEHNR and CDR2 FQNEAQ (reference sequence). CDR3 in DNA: TGTGCCAGCAGCAGAGCGGGATTGGGATACGAGCAGTACTTC. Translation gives CASSRAGLGYEQYF.

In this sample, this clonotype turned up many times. CDR3 in amino acids: CASSPGTGKFETQYF. Here the CDR3 DNA reads TGTGCCAGCAGCCCTGGGACAGGGAAATTCGAGACCCAGTACTTC. V and J are TRBV28 and TRBJ2-5; the match to TRBD1 covers 9 bases. Germline trimming cut 6 bases from V and 5 bases from J; bases unmatched to any gene: 10. Germline V gene lookup returns CDR1 MDHEN and CDR2 SYDVKM. The CDR3 totals 15 residues. Full variable domain (outside the CDR3, taken from reference TRBV28 and TRBJ2-5): DVKVTQSSRYLVKRTGEKVFLECVQDMDHENMFWYRQDPGLGLRLIYFSYDVKMKEKGDIPEGYSVSREKKERFSLILESASTNQTSMYLCASSPGTGKFETQYFGPGTRLLVL.

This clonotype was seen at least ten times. The CDR3 loop reads CSASGGGTGPEKLFF. The CDR3 DNA sequence: TGCAGCGCTTCTGGGGGTGGGACAGGGCCTGAAAAACTGTTTTTT. V gene TRBV29-1 combines with J gene TRBJ1-4; 9 positions match TRBD1. The CDR3 has 15 residues. Germline V gene sequence: CDR1 SQVTM, CDR2 ANQGSEA. V shed 7 bases, J shed 7 bases, and the junction held 13 bases outside the gene matches.

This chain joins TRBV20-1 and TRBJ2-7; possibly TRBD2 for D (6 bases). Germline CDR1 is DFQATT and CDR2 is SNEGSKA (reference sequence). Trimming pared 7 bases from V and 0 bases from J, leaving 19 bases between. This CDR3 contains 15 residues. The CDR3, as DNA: TGCAGTGTGCGATCCGGGGGTCCGAGCTCCTACGAGCAGTACTTC. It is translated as CSVRSGGPSSYEQYF.

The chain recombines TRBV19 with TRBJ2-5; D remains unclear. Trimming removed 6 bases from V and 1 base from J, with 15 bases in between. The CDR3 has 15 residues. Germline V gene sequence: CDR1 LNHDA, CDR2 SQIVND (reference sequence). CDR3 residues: CASSPGASSQETQYF. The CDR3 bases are TGTGCCAGTAGCCCGGGCGCGTCCAGCCAAGAGACCCAGTACTTC. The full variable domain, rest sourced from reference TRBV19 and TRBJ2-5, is DGGITQSPKYLFRKEGQNVTLSCEQNLNHDAMYWYRQDPGQGLRLIYYSQIVNDFQKGDIAEGYSVSREKKESFPLTVTSAQKNPTAFYLCASSPGASSQETQYFGPGTRLLVL.

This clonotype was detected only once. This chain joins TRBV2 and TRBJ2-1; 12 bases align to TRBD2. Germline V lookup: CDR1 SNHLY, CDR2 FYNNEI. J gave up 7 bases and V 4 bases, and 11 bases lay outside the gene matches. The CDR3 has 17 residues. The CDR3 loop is CASSGGLAGAGGNEQFF. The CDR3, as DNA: TGTGCCAGCAGTGGGGGACTAGCGGGTGCCGGGGGGAATGAGCAGTTCTTC.

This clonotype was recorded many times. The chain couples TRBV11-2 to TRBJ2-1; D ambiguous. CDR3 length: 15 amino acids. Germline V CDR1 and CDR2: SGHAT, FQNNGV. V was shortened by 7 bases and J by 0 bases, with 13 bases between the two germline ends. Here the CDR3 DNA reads TGTGCCAGCAACGACTTGGAGCTCTCCTACAATGAGCAGTTCTTC. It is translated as CASNDLELSYNEQFF. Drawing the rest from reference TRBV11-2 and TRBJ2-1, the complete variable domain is EAGVAQSPRYKIIEKRQSVAFWCNPISGHATLYWYQQILGQGPKLLIQFQNNGVVDDSQLPKDRFSAERLKGVDSTLKIQPAKLEDSAVYLCASNDLELSYNEQFFGPGTRLTVL.

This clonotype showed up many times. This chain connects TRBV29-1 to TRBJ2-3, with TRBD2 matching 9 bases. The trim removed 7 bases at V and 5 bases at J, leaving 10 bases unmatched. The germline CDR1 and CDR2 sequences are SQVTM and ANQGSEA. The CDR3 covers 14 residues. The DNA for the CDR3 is TGCAGCGCGCAAGGCGGGAGGGCCGGAGATACGCAGTATTTT. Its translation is CSAQGGRAGDTQYF.

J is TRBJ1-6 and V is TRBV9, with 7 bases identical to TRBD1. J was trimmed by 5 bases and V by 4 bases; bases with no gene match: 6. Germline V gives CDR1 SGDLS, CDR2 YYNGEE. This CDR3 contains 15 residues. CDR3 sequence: CASSPRGQHNSPLHF. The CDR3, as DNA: TGTGCCAGCAGCCCCCGGGGACAGCATAATTCACCCCTCCACTTT.

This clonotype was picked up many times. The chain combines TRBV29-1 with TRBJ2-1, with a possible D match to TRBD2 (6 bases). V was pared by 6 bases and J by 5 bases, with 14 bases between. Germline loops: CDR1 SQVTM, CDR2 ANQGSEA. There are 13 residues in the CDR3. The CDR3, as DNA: TGCAGCGTAGAACCGGGACTGAACAATGAGCAGTTCTTC. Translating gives CSVEPGLNNEQFF.

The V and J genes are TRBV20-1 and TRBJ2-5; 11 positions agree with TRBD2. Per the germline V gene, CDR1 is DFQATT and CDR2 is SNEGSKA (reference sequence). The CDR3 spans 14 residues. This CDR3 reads CKTGLAGGRETQYF. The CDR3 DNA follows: TGCAAAACGGGCCTAGCGGGAGGTCGGGAGACCCAGTACTTC.

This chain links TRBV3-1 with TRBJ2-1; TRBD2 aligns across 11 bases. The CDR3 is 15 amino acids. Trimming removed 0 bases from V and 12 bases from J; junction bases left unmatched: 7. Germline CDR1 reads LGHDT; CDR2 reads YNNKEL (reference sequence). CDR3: CASSQDNSGRAGQFF. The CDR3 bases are TGTGCCAGCAGCCAAGATAATAGCGGGAGGGCCGGGCAGTTCTTC.